A single sample is the source of the 30 T cell receptor beta chains below, sequenced in a study of response to subunit inactivated influenza vaccine. TCRdb passed the RT-PCR reads through MiXCR, listing each CDR3 protein once. The profile shows hundreds of thousands of distinct CDR3 sequences, about 14% of them singletons. The input for sequencing was PBMCs from blood, taken less than 15 days before vaccination. The receptor set was obtained from a man aged 45-60 years who received an inactivated influenza vaccine.

This clonotype was counted between two and nine times. The chain recombines TRBV6-1 with TRBJ2-2; 11 bases match TRBD1. In germline, CDR1 is MNHNS, CDR2 SASEGT. This CDR3 is built from 18 residues. V shed 5 bases, J shed 1 base, and the junction held 9 bases outside the gene matches. The CDR3 DNA sequence: TGTGCCAGCAGTCCTATCCCGGGACAGGGGGTGAACACCGGGGAGCTGTTTTTT. This gives the protein CASSPIPGQGVNTGELFF.

The chain recombines TRBV19 with TRBJ2-3; D is perhaps TRBD2 (6 bases). This CDR3 region has 13 residues. V was clipped by 2 bases and J by 7 bases, with 10 bases between them. CDR1 and CDR2 (germline): LNHDA, SQIVND (reference sequence). In nucleotides, the CDR3 is TGTGCCAGTAGTATACCGGGACTGAATACGCAGTATTTT. This translates into CASSIPGLNTQYF.

This clonotype turned up a few times. The V and J genes are TRBV7-2 and TRBJ1-6; 11 positions match TRBD1. This CDR3 has 15 amino acids. CDR1 and CDR2 from the germline V gene are SGHTA and FQGNSA. The J segment lost 8 bases and the V segment lost 1 base, leaving 1 base of the junction unmatched. CDR3 residues: CASSLVGQGDSPLHF. The CDR3 DNA follows: TGTGCCAGCAGCTTAGTGGGACAGGGGGATTCACCCCTCCACTTT.

V is TRBV6-1 and J is TRBJ2-7; the D is unclear. The germline CDR1 and CDR2 sequences are MNHNS and SASEGT. The CDR3 runs to 13 residues. Trimming cost V 3 bases and J 2 bases, with 8 bases left between them. The CDR3 spells CASSEVATYEQYF. The CDR3 coding sequence is TGTGCCAGCAGTGAGGTTGCGACCTACGAGCAGTACTTC.

Ten or more counts support this clonotype. The chain couples TRBV15 to TRBJ1-6; the D is unclear. Germline V gene sequence: CDR1 LNHNV, CDR2 YYDKDF (reference sequence). The CDR3 has 13 residues. Between the trimmed V and J ends, which lost 4 bases and 9 bases, there was a span of 10 bases. CDR3 protein: CATSNIRGSPLHF. CDR3 nucleotides: TGTGCCACCAGCAATATCCGGGGTTCACCCCTCCACTTT.

The sample holds a few counts of this clonotype. The gene calls are TRBV7-8 and TRBJ2-7; D may be TRBD1 (6 bases). The ends were cut back, 0 bases at V and 0 bases at J, with 9 bases in the middle. Germline assignment: CDR1 SGHVS and CDR2 FQNEAQ. This CDR3 region has 15 residues. The CDR3 DNA is TGTGCCAGCAGCTTAGCGCAGGGGCTCTCCTACGAGCAGTACTTC. It codes for CASSLAQGLSYEQYF.

This clonotype was seen a few times. The chain is built from TRBV12-3 or TRBV12-4 and TRBJ1-5, with D possibly being TRBD1 (6 bases). Trimming took 5 bases from V and 0 from J, leaving 11 bases between them. This CDR3 has 15 residues. CDR3 protein: CASSPEGHSNQPQHF. CDR3 DNA sequence: TGTGCCAGCAGTCCCGAGGGACATAGCAATCAGCCCCAGCATTTT.

The rearrangement uses TRBV29-1 and TRBJ2-2, with 7 nucleotides matching TRBD2. After removal of 4 bases from V and 3 bases from J, the junction contained 2 bases not matched to a gene. The CDR3 consists of 13 residues. The germline V gene has CDR1 SQVTM and CDR2 ANQGSEA. CDR3 coding DNA: TGCAGCGTTGGAAGCGGGGACACCGGGGAGCTGTTTTTT. Its translation is CSVGSGDTGELFF.

This clonotype was detected many times. V usage is TRBV5-1 and J usage is TRBJ2-1; 7 bases are shared with TRBD1. From germline, CDR1 is SGHRS and CDR2 YFSETQ. CDR3 length: 14 residues. The V gene end was trimmed by 0 bases and the J gene end by 14 bases; junction bases not matched to a gene: 11. The CDR3 protein is CASSLDRGRTRKFF. CDR3 DNA: TGCGCCAGCAGCTTGGACAGGGGACGCACCCGTAAGTTCTTC.

This clonotype has a count of ten or more. The chain couples TRBV6-5 to TRBJ1-6; D not certain. The CDR3 runs to 14 residues. Trimming left V 8 bases short and J 7 bases short, with 15 bases between. CDR1 is MNHEY and CDR2 is SVGAGI in the germline V gene. CDR3: CASCFPVDNSPLHF. The CDR3 DNA is TGTGCCAGCTGTTTCCCGGTTGACAATTCACCCCTCCACTTT.

The chain is built from TRBV20-1 and TRBJ2-1, with TRBD2 matching 7 bases. This CDR3 is built from 17 residues. V shed 3 bases and J 1 base; nucleotides not matched to a gene: 12. Germline V gene sequence: CDR1 DFQATT, CDR2 SNEGSKA (reference sequence). CDR3 in DNA: TGCAGTGCTAGGAGAAAGAGAGCGGGGCGGTCCTACAATGAGCAGTTCTTC. Its translation is CSARRKRAGRSYNEQFF.

This chain links TRBV7-9 with TRBJ2-5; tentatively, D is TRBD2 (6 bases). From germline, CDR1 is SEHNR and CDR2 FQNEAQ (reference sequence). CDR3 length equals 14 residues. Deletions cut 5 bases from V and 1 base from J, with 11 bases between. The DNA for the CDR3 is TGTGCCAGCAGCCCCCCTAGCGCCCAAGAGACCCAGTACTTC. This gives the protein CASSPPSAQETQYF.

This clonotype was recorded a few times. A read error may produce the germline difference seen at one junction end. The CDR3 sequence: CASSRPSRSYNEQFF. In nucleotides, the CDR3 is TGTGCCAGCAGCAGACCTAGCCGCTCCTATAATGAGCAGTTCTTC. This chain links TRBV7-8 with TRBJ2-1; weak D call: TRBD2 (5 bases). The CDR3 extends over 15 amino acids. Germline lookup yields CDR1 SGHVS and CDR2 FQNEAQ.

The rearrangement links TRBV12-3 or TRBV12-4 to TRBJ1-2; TRBD1 matches at 7 bases. This CDR3 has 13 residues. V shed 7 bases, J shed 5 bases, and the junction held 7 bases outside the gene matches. CDR3 in DNA: TGTGCCAGCACCAGGGACAGCACATATGGCTACACCTTC. This sequence encodes CASTRDSTYGYTF.

This clonotype showed up many times. This rearrangement joins TRBV12-3 or TRBV12-4 to TRBJ2-3; 7 bases agree with TRBD2. V shed 5 bases and J 4 bases; nucleotides not matched to a gene: 9. The CDR3 totals 15 residues. CDR3 bases: TGTGCCAGCAGTCCCTCCGCGGGAGAGTCAGATACGCAGTATTTT. Its translation is CASSPSAGESDTQYF.

The chain links TRBV5-1 to TRBJ2-7; 7 bases are shared with TRBD1. The germline gives CDR1 SGHRS, CDR2 YFSETQ. V trimming: 2 bases; J trimming: 4 bases; junction bases outside the gene matches: 9. The CDR3 is made up of 15 amino acids. In DNA form, the CDR3 reads TGCGCCAGCAGCTTAGAGGGGCAGGGGGATTACGAGCAGTACTTC. It translates to CASSLEGQGDYEQYF.

In this sample, this clonotype turned up a few times. The rearrangement links TRBV12-3 or TRBV12-4 to TRBJ1-2, with D maybe TRBD1 (6 bases). The CDR3 loop spans 13 amino acids. V was clipped by 6 bases and J by 8 bases, with 16 bases between them. The CDR3 sequence is CASSTSTGSGYTF. The CDR3, as DNA: TGTGCCAGCAGCACCTCCACAGGGTCCGGCTACACCTTC.

This rearrangement joins TRBV9 to TRBJ1-1; unclear D gene. Germline V CDR1 and CDR2: SGDLS, YYNGEE. The CDR3 is made up of 14 amino acids. V was trimmed by 4 bases and J by 3 bases, leaving 13 bases between them. CDR3 protein: CASSRSGKDTEAFF. The CDR3 coding sequence is TGTGCCAGCAGCCGGTCCGGGAAAGACACTGAAGCTTTCTTT. The variable domain in full, completed from reference TRBV9 and TRBJ1-1, reads DSGVTQTPKHLITATGQRVTLRCSPRSGDLSVYWYQQSLDQGLQFLIQYYNGEERAKGNILERFSAQQFPDLHSELNLSSLELGDSALYFCASSRSGKDTEAFFGQGTRLTVV.

With regard to this clonotype: This could be a read error, since a much larger clone is one nucleotide away. The gene calls are TRBV12-3 or TRBV12-4 and TRBJ1-5, with a weak D call TRBD1 (6 bases). CDR3 length equals 14 residues. For the CDR3, the DNA is TGTGCCAGCAGGCCCGGACAGATAAATCAGCTCCAGCATTTT. It translates to CASRPGQINQLQHF.

V and J are TRBV20-1 and TRBJ2-7; D perhaps matches TRBD1 (6 bases). CDR3 size: 13 residues. Per the germline V gene, CDR1 is DFQATT and CDR2 is SNEGSKA (reference sequence). CDR3: CFWGQSLSYEQYF. CDR3 DNA: TGCTTCTGGGGACAAAGCCTTAGCTACGAGCAGTACTTC.

The sample holds one count of this clonotype. V gene TRBV12-3 or TRBV12-4 combines with J gene TRBJ2-7; the D gene is possibly TRBD2 (6 bases). This CDR3 region has 13 residues. V dropped 6 bases and J dropped 3 bases, with 12 bases sitting between them. The CDR3 DNA is TGTGCCAGCAGGGGGGGAGGTGTCTACGAGCAGTACTTC. Protein: CASRGGGVYEQYF.

V usage is TRBV27 and J usage is TRBJ2-7; tentatively, D is TRBD2 (6 bases). With 3 bases removed from V and 9 bases from J, the gap between germline ends came to 15 bases. Germline-derived CDR1 and CDR2 are MNHEY and SMNVEV (reference sequence). The CDR3 extends over 13 amino acids. This CDR3 reads CASSFSVEEGQYF. In nucleotides, the CDR3 is TGTGCCAGCAGTTTTTCGGTGGAGGAGGGGCAGTACTTC.

This clonotype was observed many times. The genes are TRBV20-1 and TRBJ2-7, with a weak D call TRBD1 (6 bases). This CDR3 spans 13 amino acids. V lost 3 bases, J lost 1 base, and 10 bases lay in between. CDR1 is DFQATT, CDR2 SNEGSKA, per germline (reference sequence). The chain's CDR3 is CSARGTRSYEQYF. The CDR3 DNA reads TGCAGTGCTAGGGGGACAAGGTCCTACGAGCAGTACTTC.

The sample holds many counts of this clonotype. The chain employs TRBV3-1 and TRBJ2-7; TRBD1 agrees at 10 bases. The germline CDR1 and CDR2 sequences are LGHDT and YNNKEL (reference sequence). This CDR3 contains 16 residues. V was clipped by 4 bases and J by 7 bases; unmatched bases: 13. The CDR3, as DNA: TGTGCCAGCAGCCCCCAGCGGGGACAGGGGTTTCGGGAGCAGTACTTC. The encoded protein is CASSPQRGQGFREQYF.

The chain employs TRBV5-1 and TRBJ1-3, with a possible D match to TRBD1 (5 bases). The germline CDR1 and CDR2 sequences are SGHRS and YFSETQ. V was cut by 4 bases and J by 4 bases, with 18 bases left in between. The CDR3 contains 16 residues. CDR3 nucleotides: TGCGCCAGCAGCCCCGACGGGACCGTGAGAGGAAACACCATATATTTT. The encoded protein is CASSPDGTVRGNTIYF.

The chain joins TRBV6-2 or TRBV6-3 to TRBJ2-7; D remains unclear. Germline assignment: CDR1 MNHEY and CDR2 SVGEGT. V was clipped by 6 bases and J by 7 bases, with 13 bases between them. This CDR3 contains 12 residues. Written as DNA, the CDR3 is TGTGCCAGCAGCGCCGACCCCGCGGAGCAGTACTTC. Protein: CASSADPAEQYF.

This clonotype showed up just a few times. V is TRBV12-3 or TRBV12-4 and J is TRBJ2-1; D call uncertain. V was cut by 3 bases and J by 0 bases, with 9 bases left in between. The CDR3 length is 15 residues. Written as DNA, the CDR3 is TGTGCCAGCAGTTTTCAATTGAGCTCCTACAATGAGCAGTTCTTC. This gives the protein CASSFQLSSYNEQFF.

This clonotype was seen more than once but under ten times. This chain links TRBV3-1 with TRBJ2-1; D is uncertain. V shed 6 bases and J shed 0 bases, with 12 bases lying between them. Germline V CDR1 and CDR2: LGHDT, YNNKEL (reference sequence). The CDR3 runs to 15 residues. The chain's CDR3 is CASSPTPSSYNEQFF. Written as DNA, the CDR3 is TGTGCCAGCAGTCCGACACCGAGCTCCTACAATGAGCAGTTCTTC.

This clonotype was picked up a small number of times. The chain combines TRBV20-1 with TRBJ2-7; D gene ambiguous. The V end was cut by 3 bases, the J end by 3 bases, with 6 bases between. This CDR3 region has 11 residues. In germline, CDR1 is DFQATT, CDR2 SNEGSKA (reference sequence). The CDR3 region is CSASPHYEQYF. Here the CDR3 DNA reads TGCAGTGCTAGCCCTCACTACGAGCAGTACTTC.

This clonotype was counted a few times. The genes are TRBV11-2 and TRBJ2-1; 10 nucleotides agree with TRBD1. The CDR3 totals 18 residues. From germline, CDR1 is SGHAT and CDR2 FQNNGV. V lost 4 bases, J lost 6 bases, and 15 bases stayed unmatched. The CDR3 sequence: CASSSYIRRDRGGNEQFF. Here the CDR3 DNA reads TGTGCCAGCAGCTCGTACATCCGGCGGGACAGGGGAGGCAATGAGCAGTTCTTC.